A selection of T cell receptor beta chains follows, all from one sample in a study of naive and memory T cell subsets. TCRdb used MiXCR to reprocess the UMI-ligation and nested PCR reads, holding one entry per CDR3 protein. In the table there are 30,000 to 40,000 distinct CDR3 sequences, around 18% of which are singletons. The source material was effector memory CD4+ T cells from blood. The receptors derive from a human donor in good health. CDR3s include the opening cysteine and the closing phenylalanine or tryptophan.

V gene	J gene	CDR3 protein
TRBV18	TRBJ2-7	CASSPLREGPHEQYF
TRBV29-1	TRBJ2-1	CSVARTSGGNEQFF
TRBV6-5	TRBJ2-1	CASSTWEAGGTNEQFF
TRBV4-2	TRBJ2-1	CASRTGTSGMGEQFF
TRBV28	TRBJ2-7	CASRTSGRFHEQYF
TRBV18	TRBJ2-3	CASSHNQPGADTQYF
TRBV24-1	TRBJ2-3	CATSAGDTQYF
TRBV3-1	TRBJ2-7	CASSRQGYDEQYF
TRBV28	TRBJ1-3	CASSSWTGAGNTIYF
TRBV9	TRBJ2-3	CASSVGRHYTDTQYF
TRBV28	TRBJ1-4	CASSPGRSNEKLFF
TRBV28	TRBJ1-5	CASRTPPQPQHF
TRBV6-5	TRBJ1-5	CASSKTENQPQHF
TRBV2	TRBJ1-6	CASSEERQPSPLHF
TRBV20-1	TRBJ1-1	CSARGTAGNTEAFF
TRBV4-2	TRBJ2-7	CASSQYEGNDYEQYF
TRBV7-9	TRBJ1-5	CASSAAGQSNQPQHF
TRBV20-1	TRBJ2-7	CSARDAGGPSYEQYF
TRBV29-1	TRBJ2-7	CSVARDRGFGEQYF
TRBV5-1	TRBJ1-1	CASSSPDSGHTEAFF
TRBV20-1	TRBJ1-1	CSELHDIGVEAFF
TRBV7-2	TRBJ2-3	CASSYTDTQYF
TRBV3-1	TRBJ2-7	CASSPRTSGYFSYEQYF
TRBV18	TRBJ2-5	CASSPQETQYF
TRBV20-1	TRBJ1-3	CSARGGSGTIYF
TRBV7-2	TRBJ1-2	CASSSFRGRDGYTF
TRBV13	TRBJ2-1	CASSPGQLRYNEQFF
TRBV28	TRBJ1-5	CASSPTGGLNQPQHF
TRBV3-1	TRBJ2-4	CASSQASGSEIAKNIQYF
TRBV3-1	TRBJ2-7	CASSQDLRGDEQYF
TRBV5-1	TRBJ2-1	CASSPSSGSYNEQFF
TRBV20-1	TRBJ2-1	CSARSSGRAPNEQFF
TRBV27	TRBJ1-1	CASRAGAVQNTEAFF
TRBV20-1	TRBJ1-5	CSARVSGTGYNQPQHF
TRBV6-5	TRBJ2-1	CASRAGAYNEQFF
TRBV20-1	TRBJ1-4	CSAPLWEGRSEKLFF
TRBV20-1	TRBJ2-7	CSAQSGQGVGLEQYF
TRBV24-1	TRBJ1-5	CATADEGANSNQPQHF
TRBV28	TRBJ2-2	CASSLFHTGELFF
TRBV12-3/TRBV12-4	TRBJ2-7	CASSFGRGSSYEQYF